This entry lists 28 T cell receptor beta chains sequenced from one sample in a study of memory CD4+ T cells and cytomegalovirus serostatus. Some clones are missing from TCRdb's copy, which holds only in-frame ones; the method was immunoSEQ multiplex PCR. This table has about 100,000 clones, 80% appearing once. Single viable CD3+CD4+CD8-CD45RO+ cells were sorted as the memory CD4+ T cells. The sample consisted of memory CD4+ T cells from blood. The receptors derive from an adult in good health and CMV-seropositive.

The rearrangement joins TRBV9 to TRBJ2-2; 12 bases match TRBD2. CDR3 length: 18 residues. Germline lookup yields CDR1 SGDLS and CDR2 YYNGEE. V lost 4 bases and J lost 2; bases outside the gene matches: 9. CDR3: CASSPRTSGKVNTGELFF. CDR3 nucleotide sequence: TGTGCCAGCAGCCCCCGGACTAGCGGGAAGGTAAACACCGGGGAGCTGTTTTTT. The entire variable domain, with the rest obtained from reference TRBV9 and TRBJ2-2, is as follows: DSGVTQTPKHLITATGQRVTLRCSPRSGDLSVYWYQQSLDQGLQFLIQYYNGEERAKGNILERFSAQQFPDLHSELNLSSLELGDSALYFCASSPRTSGKVNTGELFFGEGSRLTVL.

The chain uses TRBV29-1 and TRBJ1-1; 8 positions match TRBD1. Per the germline V gene, CDR1 is SQVTM and CDR2 is ANQGSEA. Trimming removed 7 bases from V and 0 bases from J; junction bases left unmatched: 7. CDR3 length: 14 residues. The CDR3 here is CSAAQGALNTEAFF. CDR3 DNA sequence: TGCAGCGCCGCGCAGGGGGCCCTGAACACTGAAGCTTTCTTT.

The J gene is TRBJ2-5, the V gene TRBV7-2; TRBD1 matches at 8 bases. The V and J ends lost 3 bases and 4 bases, in that order; junction bases with no gene match: 4. This CDR3 is built from 14 residues. Germline assignment: CDR1 SGHTA and CDR2 FQGNSA. The CDR3 nucleotides are TGTGCCAGCAGCTTGGACAGGGCGGGAGAGACCCAGTACTTC. Translation gives CASSLDRAGETQYF.

The rearrangement uses TRBV5-6 and TRBJ2-5; D gene ambiguous. The CDR3 is made up of 12 amino acids. CDR1 and CDR2 (germline): SGHDT, YYEEEE. V lost 5 bases to trimming and J lost 1 base, with 6 bases between them. In DNA, the CDR3 is TGTGCCAGCAGTCAGATCCAAGAGACCCAGTACTTC. As protein: CASSQIQETQYF. Full variable domain (remainder filled in from reference TRBV5-6 and TRBJ2-5): DAGVTQSPTHLIKTRGQQVTLRCSPKSGHDTVSWYQQALGQGPQFIFQYYEEEERQRGNFPDRFSGHQFPNYSSELNVNALLLGDSALYLCASSQIQETQYFGPGTRLLVL.

V and J are TRBV28 and TRBJ2-5; D possibly corresponds to TRBD2 (5 bases). The CDR3 length is 15 residues. V lost 3 bases and J lost 0, with 11 bases in between. Germline CDR1 is MDHEN and CDR2 is SYDVKM. The CDR3 here is CASSLSPGYQETQYF. The CDR3 region has the DNA TGTGCCAGCAGTTTGTCTCCGGGGTACCAAGAGACCCAGTACTTC.

The rearrangement links TRBV30 to TRBJ1-6; 8 bases align to TRBD1. The V gene's germline CDR1 is GTSNPN and CDR2 SVGIG (reference sequence). V shed 0 bases, J shed 10 bases, and the junction held 5 bases outside the gene matches. The CDR3 contains 14 residues. For the CDR3, the DNA is TGTGCCTGGAGTGTGGTACAGGGGGGATCACCCCTCCACTTT. This gives the protein CAWSVVQGGSPLHF.

The rearrangement uses TRBV6-6 and TRBJ1-2; TRBD1 matches at 7 bases. Trimming cost V 10 bases and J 4 bases; bases outside gene matches: 15. The CDR3 consists of 15 residues. CDR1 MNHNY and CDR2 SVGAGI come from the germline V gene (reference sequence). CDR3 sequence (DNA): TGTGCCACCTACAAGGGGGCAGGGGGGGGCTATGGCTACACCTTC. Amino acid sequence: CATYKGAGGGYGYTF.

The chain is built from TRBV18 and TRBJ2-3, with TRBD2 as a possible D gene (5 bases). Germline CDR1 reads KGHSH; CDR2 reads LQKENI. The CDR3 consists of 16 residues. Trimming pared 4 bases from V and 1 base from J, leaving 15 bases between. Here the CDR3 reads CASSLQSGTRTDTQYF. CDR3 nucleotide sequence: TGTGCCAGCTCACTTCAGAGCGGTACCCGCACAGATACGCAGTATTTT.

The chain joins TRBV7-2 to TRBJ1-2, with D possibly matching TRBD1 (6 bases). Germline lookup yields CDR1 SGHTA and CDR2 FQGNSA. V lost 5 bases, J lost 6 bases, and 13 bases lay in between. The CDR3 contains 13 residues. The CDR3 sequence is CASSKGGYDGYTF. Here the CDR3 DNA reads TGTGCCAGCAGCAAGGGGGGATATGATGGCTACACCTTC.

This chain links TRBV23-1 with TRBJ1-3, with 7 positions matching TRBD1. TRBV23-1 is an ORF, with its function uncertain. Trimming removed 8 bases from V and 2 bases from J; junction bases left unmatched: 3. The CDR3 covers 13 residues. CDR3 sequence (DNA): TGCGCCAGCGGACAGGCTGCTGGAAACACCATATATTTT. Encoded protein: CASGQAAGNTIYF.

The chain recombines TRBV28 with TRBJ1-4; TRBD1 matches at 7 bases. The CDR3 is 14 amino acids. V trimming: 3 bases; J trimming: 8 bases; junction bases outside the gene matches: 6. From germline, CDR1 is MDHEN and CDR2 SYDVKM. The CDR3 here is CASSFPGTAEKLFF. The CDR3 nucleotides are TGTGCCAGCAGTTTTCCCGGGACAGCAGAAAAACTGTTTTTT.

CDR3 sequence reads: CASSLTSGSVDEQFF. The CDR3 coding sequence is TGTGCCAGCAGCTTAACTAGCGGGTCTGTGGATGAGCAGTTCTTC. The chain recombines TRBV7-9 with TRBJ2-1; 9 nucleotides line up with TRBD2. The CDR3 is 15 residues long. Trimming removed 2 bases from V and 8 bases from J; junction bases left unmatched: 7. CDR1 and CDR2 (germline): SEHNR, FQNEAQ (reference sequence).

The V gene is TRBV15, the J gene TRBJ2-1; 9 bases are shared with TRBD2. This CDR3 spans 15 amino acids. The germline V gene encodes CDR1 LNHNV and CDR2 YYDKDF (reference sequence). Trimming cost V 5 bases and J 7 bases; bases outside gene matches: 9. CDR3 sequence: CATSPRAGGWNEQFF. The CDR3 nucleotides read TGTGCCACCAGCCCTCGGGCGGGGGGGTGGAATGAGCAGTTCTTC.

The V gene is TRBV2, the J gene TRBJ2-1, with D possibly matching TRBD2 (6 bases). Trimming cost V 7 bases and J 6 bases, with 13 bases left between them. The CDR3 contains 13 residues. Per germline, CDR1 SNHLY and CDR2 FYNNEI. CDR3 loop: CASMRETSNEQFF. CDR3 nucleotides: TGTGCCAGCATGCGGGAAACCTCCAATGAGCAGTTCTTC. The variable domain in full, completed from reference TRBV2 and TRBJ2-1, reads EPEVTQTPSHQVTQMGQEVILRCVPISNHLYFYWYRQILGQKVEFLVSFYNNEISEKSEIFDDQFSVERPDGSNFTLKIRSTKLEDSAMYFCASMRETSNEQFFGPGTRLTVL.

V usage is TRBV6-5 and J usage is TRBJ1-5, with a possible D match to TRBD1 (6 bases). The V gene lost 4 bases and the J gene lost 7 bases, with 11 bases spanning the gap. Germline V gene sequence: CDR1 MNHEY, CDR2 SVGAGI. The CDR3 length is 13 residues. The CDR3 loop reads CASSSSGVQPQHF. In nucleotides, the CDR3 is TGTGCCAGCAGTTCCTCAGGGGTCCAGCCCCAGCATTTT.

The V call is TRBV7-2, the J call TRBJ1-1, with unresolved D. V lost 1 base and J 2 bases, leaving 14 bases between the germline ends. The CDR3 extends over 16 amino acids. Per germline, CDR1 SGHTA and CDR2 FQGNSA. The CDR3 protein is CASSLGAAKINTEAFF. DNA of the CDR3: TGTGCCAGCAGCTTAGGAGCGGCGAAGATAAACACTGAAGCTTTCTTT.

This clone was seen a few times. The chain uses TRBV6-5 and TRBJ2-5, with a weak D call TRBD1 (6 bases). Germline V gene data show CDR1 as MNHEY and CDR2 as SVGAGI. Deletions cut 5 bases from V and 5 bases from J, with 9 bases between. This CDR3 comprises 12 residues. As DNA, the CDR3 is TGTGCCAGCAGTCCAGGGGAGGAGACCCAGTACTTC. Translation: CASSPGEETQYF.

This sequence joins TRBV2 and TRBJ2-3; D may be TRBD1 or TRBD2 (5 bases each). Trimming pared 5 bases from V and 8 bases from J, leaving 14 bases between. CDR1 and CDR2 (germline): SNHLY, FYNNEI. The CDR3 is 13 amino acids. CDR3 sequence: CASSYSDSVTQYF. CDR3 nucleotides: TGTGCCAGCAGTTATAGCGACAGCGTTACGCAGTATTTT.

On this clone: This sample also contains other DNA sequences that code for the same CDR3. The chain uses TRBV5-6 and TRBJ2-6, with no clear D. The germline V gene has CDR1 SGHDT and CDR2 YYEEEE. The CDR3 is 15 amino acids. The ends were cut back, 0 bases at V and 0 bases at J, with 4 bases in the middle. In DNA, the CDR3 is TGTGCCAGCAGCTTGGGGGTCTCTGGGGCCAACGTCCTGACTTTC. Its protein product is CASSLGVSGANVLTF.

This chain uses TRBV9 with TRBJ1-2; tentative D call: TRBD1 (6 bases). The V end was cut by 3 bases, the J end by 5 bases, with 17 bases between. Germline-derived CDR1 and CDR2 are SGDLS and YYNGEE. This CDR3 has 15 amino acids. CDR3 loop: CASSGSPGHEYGYTF. The CDR3 nucleotides read TGTGCCAGCAGCGGCTCACCGGGACATGAATATGGCTACACCTTC.

The chain carries TRBV15 and TRBJ2-3; D uncertain. V lost 0 bases and J 0 bases, leaving 7 bases between the germline ends. The germline V gene has CDR1 LNHNV and CDR2 YYDKDF (reference sequence). The CDR3 has 15 residues. DNA for the CDR3: TGTGCCACCAGCAGAGATAGGCAGAGCACAGATACGCAGTATTTT. This gives the protein CATSRDRQSTDTQYF.

The rearrangement joins TRBV27 to TRBJ2-3; 7 nucleotides line up with TRBD1. J gave up 0 bases and V 4 bases, and 1 base lay outside the gene matches. Germline V CDR1 and CDR2: MNHEY, SMNVEV (reference sequence). The CDR3 is 14 amino acids. Here the CDR3 reads CASSWGQSTDTQYF. The CDR3 coding sequence is TGTGCCAGCAGTTGGGGACAGAGCACAGATACGCAGTATTTT.

This chain connects TRBV7-2 to TRBJ2-7; D might be TRBD2 (6 bases). Looked up from germline, CDR1 is SGHTA and CDR2 is FQGNSA. Trimming left V 6 bases short and J 4 bases short, with 10 bases between. The length of the CDR3 is 12 residues. Here the CDR3 reads CASSWGVYEQYF. The CDR3 DNA reads TGTGCCAGCAGTTGGGGGGTGTACGAGCAGTACTTC.

The rearrangement joins TRBV4-3 to TRBJ2-1, with TRBD1 identical over 11 bases. The junction had 21 bases not matched to a gene; V was cut back by 1 base and J by 4 bases. The CDR3 runs 22 residues. The germline V gene has CDR1 LGHNA and CDR2 YSLEER. This chain's CDR3 is CASSQGTGGRTHAGGDYNEQFF. The CDR3, as DNA: TGCGCCAGCAGCCAAGGGACAGGGGGCCGGACCCATGCGGGAGGGGATTACAATGAGCAGTTCTTC.

The chain joins TRBV5-1 to TRBJ2-1, with 13 bases that match TRBD2. This CDR3 spans 16 amino acids. The V segment lost 1 base and the J segment 8 bases; nucleotides outside the gene matches: 6. Germline V CDR1 and CDR2: SGHRS, YFSETQ. CDR3 coding DNA: TGCGCCAGCAGCTTGTTCGGGACTAGCGGGAATGATGAGCAGTTCTTC. It is translated as CASSLFGTSGNDEQFF.

In this sample, this clone turned up once. V usage is TRBV28 and J usage is TRBJ2-2, with 7 bases identical to TRBD1. Unmatched junction bases numbered 0, after V lost 8 bases and J lost 0 bases. The CDR3 is 13 residues long. Looked up from germline, CDR1 is MDHEN and CDR2 is SYDVKM. CDR3 DNA: TGTGCCAGCGGGACAGCGAACACCGGGGAGCTGTTTTTT. Translation gives CASGTANTGELFF.

This clone was counted only a few times. The chain has TRBV19 and TRBJ1-1, with TRBD1 matching over 9 bases. V lost 6 bases and J lost 5; bases outside the gene matches: 4. Germline V gene sequence: CDR1 LNHDA, CDR2 SQIVND (reference sequence). The CDR3 runs 13 residues. The CDR3 coding sequence is TGTGCCAGTAGGAGGACAGGGGAAACTGAAGCTTTCTTT. Its translation is CASRRTGETEAFF.

The V gene is TRBV7-2, the J gene TRBJ1-2; TRBD1 matches at 10 bases. CDR3 length: 19 residues. The junction had 18 bases not matched to a gene; V was cut back by 0 bases and J by 8 bases. Germline CDR1 and CDR2: SGHTA and FQGNSA. DNA of the CDR3: TGTGCCAGCAGCTTAGCGGGTGGGGGACAGGGGACCCCCATGGGAGGCTACACCTTC. This codes for CASSLAGGGQGTPMGGYTF.